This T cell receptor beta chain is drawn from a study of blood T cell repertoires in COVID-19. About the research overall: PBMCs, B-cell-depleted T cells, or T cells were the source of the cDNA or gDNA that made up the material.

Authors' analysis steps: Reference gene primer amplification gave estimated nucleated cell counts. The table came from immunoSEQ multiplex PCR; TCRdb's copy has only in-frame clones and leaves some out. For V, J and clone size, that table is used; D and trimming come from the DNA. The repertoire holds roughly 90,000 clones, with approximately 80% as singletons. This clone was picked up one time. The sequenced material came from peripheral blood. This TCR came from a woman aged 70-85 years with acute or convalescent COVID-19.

The CDR3 DNA sequence: TGCGCCAGCAGACTAGCGGGGGGGCCGAATGAGCAGTTCTTC. It translates to CASRLAGGPNEQFF. The V and J genes are TRBV5-1 and TRBJ2-1; 13 bases agree with TRBD2. The CDR3 has 14 residues. Germline V lookup: CDR1 SGHRS, CDR2 YFSETQ. V dropped 5 bases and J dropped 7; count of bases not matched to a gene: 3.